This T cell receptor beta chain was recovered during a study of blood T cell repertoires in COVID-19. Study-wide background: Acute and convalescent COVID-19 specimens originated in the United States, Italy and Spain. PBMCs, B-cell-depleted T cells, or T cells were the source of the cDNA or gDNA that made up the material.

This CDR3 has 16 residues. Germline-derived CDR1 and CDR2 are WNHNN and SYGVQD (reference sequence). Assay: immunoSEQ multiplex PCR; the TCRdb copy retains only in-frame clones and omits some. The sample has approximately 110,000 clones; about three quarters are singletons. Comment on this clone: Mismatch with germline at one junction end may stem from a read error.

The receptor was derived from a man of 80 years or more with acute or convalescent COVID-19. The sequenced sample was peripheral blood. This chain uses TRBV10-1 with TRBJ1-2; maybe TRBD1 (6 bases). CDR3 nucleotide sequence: TGCGCCAGCAGTGAGTCGACGCCGGGGCACAGGGAGAGGGTAGGCTTC. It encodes CASSESTPGHRERVGF.